This TCR beta chain was recorded in a study of T cells in localized non-small cell lung cancer. Trimming left V 5 bases short and J 3 bases short, with 5 bases between. Germline CDR1 is MGHDK and CDR2 is SYGVNS. The CDR3 is 11 residues long. Study results and limitations: Compared with tumor, uninvolved adjacent lung displayed greater T cell clonality, ranking highest overall.

Assay: immunoSEQ multiplex PCR; the TCRdb copy retains only in-frame clones and omits some. The sample lists about 82,000 clones; around three quarters were seen once. Details on this clone: The antigen remains unidentified.

The clonotype comes from a man between 40 and 70 years old with stage II squamous cell lung carcinoma. The rearrangement uses TRBV25-1 and TRBJ2-7; D remains unclear. Sequencing was performed on PBMCs, taken before any cancer treatment. As DNA, the CDR3 is TGTGCCAGCAGTTCCGGCTACGAGCAGTACTTC. It yields the protein CASSSGYEQYF.